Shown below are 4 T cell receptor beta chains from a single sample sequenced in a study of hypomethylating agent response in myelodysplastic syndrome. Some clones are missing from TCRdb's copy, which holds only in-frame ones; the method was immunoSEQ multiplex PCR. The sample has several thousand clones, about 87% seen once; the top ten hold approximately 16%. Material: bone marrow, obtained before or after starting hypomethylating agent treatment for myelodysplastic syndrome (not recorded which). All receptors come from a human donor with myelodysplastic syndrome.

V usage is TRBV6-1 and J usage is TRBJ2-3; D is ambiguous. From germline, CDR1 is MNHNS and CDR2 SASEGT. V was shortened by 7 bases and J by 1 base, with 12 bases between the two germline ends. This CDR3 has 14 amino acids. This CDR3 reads CASNGDPRTDTQYF. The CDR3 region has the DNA TGTGCCAGCAACGGTGATCCCCGCACAGATACGCAGTATTTT.

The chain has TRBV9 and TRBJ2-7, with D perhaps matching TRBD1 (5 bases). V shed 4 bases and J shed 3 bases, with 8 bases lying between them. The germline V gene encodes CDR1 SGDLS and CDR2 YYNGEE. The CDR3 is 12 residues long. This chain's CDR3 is CASSRQGYEQYF. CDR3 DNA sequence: TGTGCCAGCAGCCGCCAGGGCTACGAGCAGTACTTC. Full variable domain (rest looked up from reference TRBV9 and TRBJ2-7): DSGVTQTPKHLITATGQRVTLRCSPRSGDLSVYWYQQSLDQGLQFLIQYYNGEERAKGNILERFSAQQFPDLHSELNLSSLELGDSALYFCASSRQGYEQYFGPGTRLTVT.

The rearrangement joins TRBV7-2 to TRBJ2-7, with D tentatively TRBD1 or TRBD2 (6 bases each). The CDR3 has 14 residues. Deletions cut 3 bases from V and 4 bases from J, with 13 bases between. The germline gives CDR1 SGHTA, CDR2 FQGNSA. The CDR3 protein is CASSFQGTSYEQYF. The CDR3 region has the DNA TGTGCCAGCAGCTTTCAGGGGACTTCGTACGAGCAGTACTTC.

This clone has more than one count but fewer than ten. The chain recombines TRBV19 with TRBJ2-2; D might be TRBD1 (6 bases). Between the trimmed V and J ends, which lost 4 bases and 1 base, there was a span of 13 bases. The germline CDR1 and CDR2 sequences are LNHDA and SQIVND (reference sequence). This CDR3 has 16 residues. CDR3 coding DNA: TGTGCCAGTAGTACCCCAGGGGACGGGAACACCGGGGAGCTGTTTTTT. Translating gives CASSTPGDGNTGELFF.